The present entry profiles one T cell receptor (beta chain) with its context. The antigen remains unidentified. This sample is drawn from a study of T cell responses to AZD1222 COVID-19 vaccine. Study-wide background: Analyses pooled second doses at about 4 or about 12 weeks. Whole-study results and caveats: Among those given AZD1222, only five to seven were seropositive at baseline. Elevations in Spike-specific TCR breadth and depth followed administration of two AZD1222 doses. The reported proportion of spike-specific TCRs targeting unmutated variant regions was nearly half.

Clones were read by immunoSEQ multiplex PCR, and TCRdb kept only the in-frame ones, dropping some. The sample contains approximately 130,000 clones, 93% of which appear only once. Germline assignment: CDR1 SGHVS and CDR2 FQNEAQ. Trimming removed 6 bases at V and 7 bases at J, with 13 bases between. The CDR3 runs 13 residues. The chain carries TRBV7-8 and TRBJ1-5; TRBD1 might be the D (6 bases). The source is an adult in good health. The sample consisted of peripheral blood, taken on day 0 of AZD1222 vaccination. The CDR3 reads CASRGGKGQPQHF. The CDR3 nucleotides are TGTGCCAGCAGAGGGGGGAAGGGGCAGCCCCAGCATTTT.